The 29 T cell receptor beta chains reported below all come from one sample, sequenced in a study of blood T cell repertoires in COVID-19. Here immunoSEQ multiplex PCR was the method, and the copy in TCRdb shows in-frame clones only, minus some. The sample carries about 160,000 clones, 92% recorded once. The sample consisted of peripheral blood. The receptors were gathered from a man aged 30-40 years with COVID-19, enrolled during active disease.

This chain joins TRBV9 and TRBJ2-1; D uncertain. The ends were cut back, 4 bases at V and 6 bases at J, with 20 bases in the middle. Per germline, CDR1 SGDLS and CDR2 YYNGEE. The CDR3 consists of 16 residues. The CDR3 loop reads CASSPRLESWSNEQFF. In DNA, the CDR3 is TGTGCCAGCAGCCCACGACTGGAATCCTGGTCCAATGAGCAGTTCTTC.

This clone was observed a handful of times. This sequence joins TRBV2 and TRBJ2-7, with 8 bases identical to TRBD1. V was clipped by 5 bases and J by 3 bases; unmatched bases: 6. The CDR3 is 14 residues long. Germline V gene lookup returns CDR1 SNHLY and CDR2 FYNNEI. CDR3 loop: CASSLRDRSYEQYF. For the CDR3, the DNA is TGTGCCAGCAGTCTCCGGGACAGGAGCTACGAGCAGTACTTC.

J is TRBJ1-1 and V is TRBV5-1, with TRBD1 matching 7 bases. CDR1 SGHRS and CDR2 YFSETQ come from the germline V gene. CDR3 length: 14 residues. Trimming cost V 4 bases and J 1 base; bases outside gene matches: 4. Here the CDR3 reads CASSGRTGNTEAFF. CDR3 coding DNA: TGCGCCAGCAGCGGGCGGACAGGGAACACTGAAGCTTTCTTT.

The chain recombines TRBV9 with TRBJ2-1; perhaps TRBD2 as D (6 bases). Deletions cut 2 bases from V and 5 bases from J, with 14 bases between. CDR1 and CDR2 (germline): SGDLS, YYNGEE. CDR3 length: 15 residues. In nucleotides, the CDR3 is TGTGCCAGCAGCGTGAGTCCGGGACTCCACAATGAGCAGTTCTTC. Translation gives CASSVSPGLHNEQFF.

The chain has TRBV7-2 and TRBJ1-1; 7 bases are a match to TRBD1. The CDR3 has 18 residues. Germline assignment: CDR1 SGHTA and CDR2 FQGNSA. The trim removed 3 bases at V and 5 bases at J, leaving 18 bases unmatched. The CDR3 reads CASSFSRQGNSFPTEAFF. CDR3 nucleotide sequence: TGTGCCAGCAGCTTTTCCAGACAGGGAAATTCATTCCCTACTGAAGCTTTCTTT.

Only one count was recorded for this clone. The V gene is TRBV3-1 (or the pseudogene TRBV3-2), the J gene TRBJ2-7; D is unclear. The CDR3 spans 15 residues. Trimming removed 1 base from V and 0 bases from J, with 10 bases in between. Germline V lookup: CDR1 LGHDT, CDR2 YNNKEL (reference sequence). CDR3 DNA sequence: TGTGCCAGCAGCCAAGCCAGCCTAGGCTCCTACGAGCAGTACTTC. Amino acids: CASSQASLGSYEQYF.

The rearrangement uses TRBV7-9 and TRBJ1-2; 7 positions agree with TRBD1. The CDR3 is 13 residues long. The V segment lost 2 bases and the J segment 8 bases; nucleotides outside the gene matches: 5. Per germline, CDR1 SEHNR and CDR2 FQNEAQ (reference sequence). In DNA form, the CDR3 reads TGTGCCAGCAGCTTACCCAGGGGGAGGGGCTACACCTTC. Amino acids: CASSLPRGRGYTF.

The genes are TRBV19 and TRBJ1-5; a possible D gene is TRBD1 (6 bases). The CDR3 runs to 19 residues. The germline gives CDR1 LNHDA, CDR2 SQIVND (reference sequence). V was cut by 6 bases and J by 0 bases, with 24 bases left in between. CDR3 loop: CASSGDRLIAGYSNQPQHF. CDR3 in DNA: TGTGCCAGTAGCGGAGACAGGCTTATAGCGGGCTATAGCAATCAGCCCCAGCATTTT.

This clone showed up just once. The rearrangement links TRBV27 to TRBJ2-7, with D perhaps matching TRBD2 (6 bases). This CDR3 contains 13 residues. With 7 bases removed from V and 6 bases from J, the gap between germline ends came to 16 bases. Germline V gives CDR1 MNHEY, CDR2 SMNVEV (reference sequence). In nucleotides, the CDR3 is TGTGCCAGCACCTATCAAACCGGGGGCGAGCAGTACTTC. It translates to CASTYQTGGEQYF.

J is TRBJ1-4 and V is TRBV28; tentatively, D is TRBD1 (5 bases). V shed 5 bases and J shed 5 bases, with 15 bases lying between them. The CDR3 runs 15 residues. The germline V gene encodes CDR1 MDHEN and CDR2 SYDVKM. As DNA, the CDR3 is TGTGCCAGCAGTCCACACAGGCTAGCGAATGAAAAACTGTTTTTT. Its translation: CASSPHRLANEKLFF. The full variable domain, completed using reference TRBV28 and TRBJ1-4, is DVKVTQSSRYLVKRTGEKVFLECVQDMDHENMFWYRQDPGLGLRLIYFSYDVKMKEKGDIPEGYSVSREKKERFSLILESASTNQTSMYLCASSPHRLANEKLFFGSGTQLSVL.

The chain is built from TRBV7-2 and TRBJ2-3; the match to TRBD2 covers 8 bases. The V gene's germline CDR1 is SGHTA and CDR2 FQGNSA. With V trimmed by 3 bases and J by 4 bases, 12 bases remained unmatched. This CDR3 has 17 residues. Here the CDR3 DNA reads TGTGCCAGCAGCTTGCTCCGAGCGGGAGTGGGGGCAGATACGCAGTATTTT. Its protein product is CASSLLRAGVGADTQYF. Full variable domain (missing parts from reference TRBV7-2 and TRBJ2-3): GAGVSQSPSNKVTEKGKDVELRCDPISGHTALYWYRQSLGQGLEFLIYFQGNSAPDKSGLPSDRFSAERTGGSVSTLTIQRTQQEDSAVYLCASSLLRAGVGADTQYFGPGTRLTVL.

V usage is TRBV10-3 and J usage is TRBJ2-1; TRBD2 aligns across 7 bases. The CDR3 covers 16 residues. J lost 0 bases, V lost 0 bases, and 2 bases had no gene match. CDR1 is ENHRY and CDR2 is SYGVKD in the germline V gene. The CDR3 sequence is CAISESGRNSYNEQFF. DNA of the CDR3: TGTGCCATCAGTGAGTCCGGGAGGAACTCCTACAATGAGCAGTTCTTC.

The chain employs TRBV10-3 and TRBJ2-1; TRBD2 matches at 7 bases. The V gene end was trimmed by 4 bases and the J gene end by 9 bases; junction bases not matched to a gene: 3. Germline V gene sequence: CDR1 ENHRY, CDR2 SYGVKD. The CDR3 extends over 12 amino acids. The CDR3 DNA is TGTGCCATCAGTGCGACTAGCACTGAGCAGTTCTTC. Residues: CAISATSTEQFF.

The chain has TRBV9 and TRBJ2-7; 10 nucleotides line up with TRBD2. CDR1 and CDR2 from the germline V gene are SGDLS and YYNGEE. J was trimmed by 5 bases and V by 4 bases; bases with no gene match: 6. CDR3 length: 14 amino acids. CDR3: CASSPSGRIHEQYF. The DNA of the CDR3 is TGTGCCAGCAGCCCTAGCGGGAGAATCCACGAGCAGTACTTC.

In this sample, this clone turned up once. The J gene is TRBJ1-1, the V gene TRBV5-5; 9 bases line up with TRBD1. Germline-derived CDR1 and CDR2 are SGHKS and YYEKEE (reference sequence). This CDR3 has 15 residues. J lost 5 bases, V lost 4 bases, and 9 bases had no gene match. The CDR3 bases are TGTGCCAGCAGCCAGCCCGGGACAGGGATTACTGAAGCTTTCTTT. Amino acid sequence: CASSQPGTGITEAFF.

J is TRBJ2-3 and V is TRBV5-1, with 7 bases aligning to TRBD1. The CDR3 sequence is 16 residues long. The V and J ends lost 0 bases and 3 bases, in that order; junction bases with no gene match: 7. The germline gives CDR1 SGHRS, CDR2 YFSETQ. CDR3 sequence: CASSLGQGKTTDTQYF. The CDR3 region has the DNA TGCGCCAGCAGCTTGGGACAGGGAAAAACAACAGATACGCAGTATTTT.

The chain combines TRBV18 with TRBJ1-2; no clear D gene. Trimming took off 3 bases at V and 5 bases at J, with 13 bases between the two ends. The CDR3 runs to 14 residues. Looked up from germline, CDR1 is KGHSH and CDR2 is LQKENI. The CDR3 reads CASSPGADVYGYTF. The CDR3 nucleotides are TGTGCCAGCTCACCCGGAGCGGACGTTTATGGCTACACCTTC.

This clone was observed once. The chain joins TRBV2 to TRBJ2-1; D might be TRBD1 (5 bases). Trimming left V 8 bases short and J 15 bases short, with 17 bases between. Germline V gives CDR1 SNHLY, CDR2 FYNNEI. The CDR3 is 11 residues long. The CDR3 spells CASHRTTDTFF. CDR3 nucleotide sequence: TGTGCCAGCCATCGGACAACGGACACGTTCTTC.

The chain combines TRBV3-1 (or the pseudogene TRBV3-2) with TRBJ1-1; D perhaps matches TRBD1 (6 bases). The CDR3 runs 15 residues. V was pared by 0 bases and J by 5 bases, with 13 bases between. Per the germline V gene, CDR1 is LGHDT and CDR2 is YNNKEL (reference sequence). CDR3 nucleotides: TGTGCCAGCAGCCAAGACATACAGGGACGTACTGAAGCTTTCTTT. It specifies CASSQDIQGRTEAFF.

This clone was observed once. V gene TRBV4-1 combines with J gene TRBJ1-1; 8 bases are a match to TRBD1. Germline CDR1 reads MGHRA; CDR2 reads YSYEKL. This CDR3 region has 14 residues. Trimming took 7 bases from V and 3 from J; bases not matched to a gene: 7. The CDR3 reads CASTLGTGYTEAFF. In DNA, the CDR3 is TGCGCCAGCACCTTGGGGACAGGTTACACTGAAGCTTTCTTT.

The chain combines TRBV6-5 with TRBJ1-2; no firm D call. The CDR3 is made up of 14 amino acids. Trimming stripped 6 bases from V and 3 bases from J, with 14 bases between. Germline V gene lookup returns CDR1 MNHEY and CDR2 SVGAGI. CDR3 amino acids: CASSDLRGYYGYTF. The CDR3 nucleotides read TGTGCCAGCAGCGACCTGCGGGGATACTATGGCTACACCTTC.

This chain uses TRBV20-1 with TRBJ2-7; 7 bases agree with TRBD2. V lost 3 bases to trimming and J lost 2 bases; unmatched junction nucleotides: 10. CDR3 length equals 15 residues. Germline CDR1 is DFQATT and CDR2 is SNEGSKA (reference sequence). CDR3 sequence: CSASLAAPGAYEQYF. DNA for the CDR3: TGCAGTGCTAGTCTAGCGGCACCCGGGGCCTACGAGCAGTACTTC.

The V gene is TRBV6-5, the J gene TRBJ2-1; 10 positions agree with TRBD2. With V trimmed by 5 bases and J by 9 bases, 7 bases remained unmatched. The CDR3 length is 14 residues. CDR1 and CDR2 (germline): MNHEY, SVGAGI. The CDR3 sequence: CASSQRLAGAEQFF. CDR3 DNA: TGTGCCAGCAGTCAACGACTAGCGGGTGCTGAGCAGTTCTTC.

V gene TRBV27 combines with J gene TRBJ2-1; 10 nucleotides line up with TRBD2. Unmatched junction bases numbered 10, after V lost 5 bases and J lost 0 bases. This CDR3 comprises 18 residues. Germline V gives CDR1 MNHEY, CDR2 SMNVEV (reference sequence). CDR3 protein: CASSEGLARGSSYNEQFF. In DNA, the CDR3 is TGTGCCAGCAGTGAGGGACTAGCGCGAGGGAGCTCCTACAATGAGCAGTTCTTC.

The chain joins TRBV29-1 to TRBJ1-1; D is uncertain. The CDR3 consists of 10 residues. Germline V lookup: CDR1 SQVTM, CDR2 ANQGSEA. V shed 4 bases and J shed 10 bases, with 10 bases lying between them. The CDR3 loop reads CSVVRGGAFF. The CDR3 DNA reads TGCAGCGTTGTCCGGGGAGGAGCTTTCTTT.

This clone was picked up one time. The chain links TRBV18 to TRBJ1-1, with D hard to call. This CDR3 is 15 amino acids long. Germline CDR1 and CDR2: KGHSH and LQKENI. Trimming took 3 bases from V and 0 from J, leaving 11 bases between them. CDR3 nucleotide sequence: TGTGCCAGCTCACCGCCTCCAGGCATGAACACTGAAGCTTTCTTT. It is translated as CASSPPPGMNTEAFF.

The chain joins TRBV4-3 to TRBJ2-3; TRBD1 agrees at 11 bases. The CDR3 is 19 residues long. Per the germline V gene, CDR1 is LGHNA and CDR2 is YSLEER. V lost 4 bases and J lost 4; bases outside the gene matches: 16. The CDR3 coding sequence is TGCGCCAGCAGCCTCATGTATACGATCGGACAGGGGGCTGCAGATACGCAGTATTTT. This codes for CASSLMYTIGQGAADTQYF.

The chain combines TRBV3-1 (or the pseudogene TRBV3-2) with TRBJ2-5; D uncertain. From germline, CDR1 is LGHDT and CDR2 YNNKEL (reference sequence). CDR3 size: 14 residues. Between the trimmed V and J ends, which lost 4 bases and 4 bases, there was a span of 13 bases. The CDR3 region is CASSPPTVPETQYF. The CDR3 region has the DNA TGTGCCAGCAGCCCCCCTACAGTCCCAGAGACCCAGTACTTC.

CDR3 in amino acids: CASSRRQGHDTEAFF. The CDR3 DNA follows: TGTGCCAGCAGCCGAAGACAGGGTCACGACACTGAAGCTTTCTTT. The gene calls are TRBV27 and TRBJ1-1; 7 nucleotides match TRBD1. The CDR3 loop spans 15 amino acids. Trimming took 6 bases from V and 3 from J; bases not matched to a gene: 10. CDR1 is MNHEY and CDR2 is SMNVEV in the germline V gene (reference sequence).